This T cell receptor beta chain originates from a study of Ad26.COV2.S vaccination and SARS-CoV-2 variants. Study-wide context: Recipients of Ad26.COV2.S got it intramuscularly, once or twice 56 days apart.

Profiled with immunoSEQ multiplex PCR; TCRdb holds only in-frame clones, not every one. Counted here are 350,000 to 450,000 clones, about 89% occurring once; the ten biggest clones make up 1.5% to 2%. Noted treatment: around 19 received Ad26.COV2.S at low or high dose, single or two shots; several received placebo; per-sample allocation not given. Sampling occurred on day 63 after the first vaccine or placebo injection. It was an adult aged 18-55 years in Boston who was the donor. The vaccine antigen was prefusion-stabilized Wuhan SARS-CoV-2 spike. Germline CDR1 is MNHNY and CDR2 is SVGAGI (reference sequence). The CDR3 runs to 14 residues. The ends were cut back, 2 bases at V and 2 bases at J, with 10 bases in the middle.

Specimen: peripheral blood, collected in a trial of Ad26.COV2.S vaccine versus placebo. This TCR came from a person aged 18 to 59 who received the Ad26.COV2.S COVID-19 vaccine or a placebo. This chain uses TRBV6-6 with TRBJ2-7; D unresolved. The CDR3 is CASSYVAPTYEQYF. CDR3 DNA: TGTGCCAGCAGTTACGTAGCACCGACCTACGAGCAGTACTTC.